This passage covers 7 T cell receptor beta chains from one sample sequenced in a study of T-cell memory formation after mild COVID-19. Each CDR3 protein is one row after TCRdb ran MiXCR on the 5' RACE reads. The sample holds about 110,000 distinct CDR3 sequences, about 15% seen once. Sequencing was done on a sample of PBMCs or a T cell subset sorted from them (not recorded which). Receptors originate from a man between 18 and 35 years old who had mild COVID-19 (a few samples of this study predate the infection). Cell type and time point are not known.

The genes are TRBV15 and TRBJ1-4; no reliable D call. This CDR3 is built from 20 residues. Germline CDR1 is LNHNV and CDR2 is YYDKDF (reference sequence). Trimming stripped 3 bases from V and 6 bases from J, with 29 bases between. CDR3 DNA sequence: TGTGCCACCAGCAGTCAAAAATTGGGTCGCAGTGGAGTGAAGTATGAAAAACTGTTTTTT. Protein sequence: CATSSQKLGRSGVKYEKLFF. The full variable domain, in which reference TRBV15 and TRBJ1-4 provide the parts outside the CDR3, is DAMVIQNPRYQVTQFGKPVTLSCSQTLNHNVMYWYQQKSSQAPKLLFHYYDKDFNNEADTPDNFQSRRPNTSFCFLDIRSPGLGDTAMYLCATSSQKLGRSGVKYEKLFFGSGTQLSVL.

This clonotype was detected many times. V usage is TRBV4-1 and J usage is TRBJ2-3; perhaps D is TRBD1 or TRBD2 (5 bases each). CDR3 length: 16 residues. The V end lost 1 base, the J end lost 9 bases, and 20 bases lay between the germline ends. From germline, CDR1 is MGHRA and CDR2 YSYEKL. The CDR3 region has the DNA TGCGCCAGCAGCCAAGGGGCGGGCTCCCGGCGACAGACGCAGTATTTT. Encoded protein: CASSQGAGSRRQTQYF.

This clonotype was found many times. The genes are TRBV12-3 or TRBV12-4 and TRBJ2-7, with TRBD1 as a possible D gene (6 bases). Trimming took 3 bases from V and 3 from J, leaving 12 bases between them. The CDR3 runs 14 residues. The CDR3 DNA reads as TGTGCCAGCAGTTTGGGGACATCCTACTACGAGCAGTACTTC. It translates to CASSLGTSYYEQYF.

This clonotype has a handful of counts. The gene calls are TRBV4-1 and TRBJ1-4; 7 bases match TRBD1. Trimming took 0 bases from V and 6 from J; bases not matched to a gene: 4. The CDR3 extends over 15 amino acids. CDR1 is MGHRA, CDR2 YSYEKL, per germline. The CDR3 loop reads CASSQDQGGDEKLFF. In nucleotides, the CDR3 is TGCGCCAGCAGCCAAGATCAAGGGGGCGATGAAAAACTGTTTTTT.

This clonotype was recorded many times. CDR3 DNA sequence: TGTGCCACCAGCAGTGAGCCGGCCGACAATGAGCAGTTCTTC. It is translated as CATSSEPADNEQFF. V usage is TRBV15 and J usage is TRBJ2-1; D unresolved. The germline V gene encodes CDR1 LNHNV and CDR2 YYDKDF (reference sequence). The V gene lost 3 bases and the J gene lost 5 bases, with 11 bases spanning the gap. There are 14 residues in the CDR3.

The chain uses TRBV4-1 and TRBJ2-7; D ambiguous. Per germline, CDR1 MGHRA and CDR2 YSYEKL. The CDR3 runs to 12 residues. V lost 3 bases to trimming and J lost 5 bases, with 8 bases between them. CDR3 residues: CASSHDGDEQYF. The CDR3 DNA is TGCGCCAGCAGCCACGATGGGGACGAGCAGTACTTC.

On this clonotype itself: The DNA is omitted, as the CDR3 cannot be located on it reliably, and the CDR3 follows TCRdb's listing. V and J are TRBV6-5 and TRBJ2-3; TRBD2 is the table's D call and was not checked against the DNA. A total of 16 residues make up the CDR3, ends included. In germline, CDR1 is MNHEY, CDR2 SVGAGI. The CDR3 region is CASSSSTSGSTDTQYF.